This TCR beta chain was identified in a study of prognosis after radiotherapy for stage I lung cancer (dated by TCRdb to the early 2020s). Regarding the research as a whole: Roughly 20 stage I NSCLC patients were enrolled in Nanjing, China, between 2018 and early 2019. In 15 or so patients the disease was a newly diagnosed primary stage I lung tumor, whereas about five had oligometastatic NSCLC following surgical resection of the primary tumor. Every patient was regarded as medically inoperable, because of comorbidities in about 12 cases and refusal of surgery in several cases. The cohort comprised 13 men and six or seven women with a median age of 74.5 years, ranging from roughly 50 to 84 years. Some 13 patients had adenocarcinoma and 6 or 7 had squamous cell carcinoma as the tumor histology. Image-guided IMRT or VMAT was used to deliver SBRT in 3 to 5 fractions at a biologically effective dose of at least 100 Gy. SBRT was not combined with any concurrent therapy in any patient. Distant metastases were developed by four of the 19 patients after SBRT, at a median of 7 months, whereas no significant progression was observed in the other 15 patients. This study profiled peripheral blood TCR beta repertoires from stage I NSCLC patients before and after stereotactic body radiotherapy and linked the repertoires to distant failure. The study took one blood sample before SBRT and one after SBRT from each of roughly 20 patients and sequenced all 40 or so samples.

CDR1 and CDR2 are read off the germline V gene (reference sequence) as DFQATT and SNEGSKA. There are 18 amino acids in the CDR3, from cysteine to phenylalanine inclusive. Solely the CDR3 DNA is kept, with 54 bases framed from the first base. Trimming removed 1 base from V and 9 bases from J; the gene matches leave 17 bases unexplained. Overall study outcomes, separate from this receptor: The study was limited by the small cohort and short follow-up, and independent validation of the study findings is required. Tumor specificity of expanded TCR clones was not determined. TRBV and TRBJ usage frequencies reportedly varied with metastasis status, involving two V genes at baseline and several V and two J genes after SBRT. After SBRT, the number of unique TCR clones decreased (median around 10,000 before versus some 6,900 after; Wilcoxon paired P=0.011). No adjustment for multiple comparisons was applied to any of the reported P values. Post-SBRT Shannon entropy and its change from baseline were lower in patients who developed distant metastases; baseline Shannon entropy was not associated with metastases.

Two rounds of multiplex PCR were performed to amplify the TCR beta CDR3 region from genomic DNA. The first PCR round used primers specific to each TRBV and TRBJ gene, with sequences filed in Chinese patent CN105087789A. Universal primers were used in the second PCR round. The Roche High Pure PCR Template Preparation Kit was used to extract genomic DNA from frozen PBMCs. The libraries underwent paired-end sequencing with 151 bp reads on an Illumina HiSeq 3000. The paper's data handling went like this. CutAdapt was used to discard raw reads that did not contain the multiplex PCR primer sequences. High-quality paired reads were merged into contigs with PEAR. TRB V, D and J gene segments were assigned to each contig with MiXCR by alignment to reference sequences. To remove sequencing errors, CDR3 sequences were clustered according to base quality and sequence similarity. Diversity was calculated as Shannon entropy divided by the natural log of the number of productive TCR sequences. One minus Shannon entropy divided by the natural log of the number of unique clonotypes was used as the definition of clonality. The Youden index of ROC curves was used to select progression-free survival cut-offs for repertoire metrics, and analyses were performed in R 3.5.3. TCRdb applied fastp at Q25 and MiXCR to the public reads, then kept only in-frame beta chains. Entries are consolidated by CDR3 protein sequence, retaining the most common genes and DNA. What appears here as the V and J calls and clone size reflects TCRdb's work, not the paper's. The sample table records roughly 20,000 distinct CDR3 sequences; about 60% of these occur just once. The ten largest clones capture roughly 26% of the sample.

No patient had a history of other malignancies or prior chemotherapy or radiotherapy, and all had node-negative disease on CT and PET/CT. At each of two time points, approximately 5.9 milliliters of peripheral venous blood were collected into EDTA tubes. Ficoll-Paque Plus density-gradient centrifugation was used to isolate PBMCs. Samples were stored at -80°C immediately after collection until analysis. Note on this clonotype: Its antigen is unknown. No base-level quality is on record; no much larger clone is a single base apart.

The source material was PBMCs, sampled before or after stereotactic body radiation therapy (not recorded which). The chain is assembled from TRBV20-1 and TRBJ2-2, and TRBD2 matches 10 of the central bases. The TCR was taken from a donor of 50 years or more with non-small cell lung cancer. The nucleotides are TGCAGTGCTAGAGGATGGACTAGCGGAAGTGGGTCGGTCTGGGAGCTGTTTTTT. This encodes CSARGWTSGSGSVWELFF.